Listed below are T cell receptor beta chains from one sample, sequenced in a study of cytomegalovirus exposure and HLA in healthy donors. Method: immunoSEQ multiplex PCR; TCRdb's copy keeps in-frame clones and lacks some. The top ten hold about 2.2% of the sample, which has about 150,000 clones, 80% seen once. The specimen was PBMCs. These receptors were collected from a male donor in good health and CMV-seronegative. CDR3s include the opening cysteine and the closing phenylalanine or tryptophan. D genes are given only for firm matches. Part of the rows lack a size; the others show once, few, many or a class for expanded clones.

J gene,clone size,D gene,V gene,CDR3 DNA,CDR3 protein
TRBJ2-7,-,TRBD1,TRBV5-5,TGTGCCAGCACCTTCCGGGACAGGGGAATCGAGCAGTACTTC,CASTFRDRGIEQYF
TRBJ2-5,-,TRBD1,TRBV19,TGTGCCAGTAGTCCTCGGGTCCTCGGACAGGGCCAAGAGACCCAGTACTTC,CASSPRVLGQGQETQYF
TRBJ2-2,-,TRBD2,TRBV30,TGTGCCTGGAGGCGGGGACTAGCGGGCACCGGGGAGCTGTTTTTT,CAWRRGLAGTGELFF
TRBJ2-5,-,-,TRBV14,TGTGCCAGCAGCCAGATCTTGGGAGGAGAGACCCAGTACTTC,CASSQILGGETQYF
TRBJ1-5,-,TRBD1,TRBV30,TGTGCCTGGAGTGGACAGGGGATTCAGCCCCAGCATTTT,CAWSGQGIQPQHF
TRBJ1-6,-,-,TRBV25-1,TGTGCCAGCAGTGGTTCAGGGGTCCCCTATAATTCACCCCTCCACTTT,CASSGSGVPYNSPLHF
TRBJ1-2,-,-,TRBV15,TGTGCCACCAGCAGAGATCTGTCGAGTAACTATGGCTACACCTTC,CATSRDLSSNYGYTF
TRBJ1-6,-,-,TRBV2,TGTGCCAGCAGGTCGGGACTGTTGGTCTCACCCCTCCACTTT,CASRSGLLVSPLHF
TRBJ2-5,-,TRBD1,TRBV25-1,TGTGCCAGCAGTGTCAGGGGGAAAGAGACCCAGTACTTC,CASSVRGKETQYF
TRBJ1-1,-,TRBD1,TRBV2,TGTGCCACAGAGAGGAGGGGGCTAGGTGACACTGAAGCTTTCTTT,CATERRGLGDTEAFF
TRBJ2-3,-,-,TRBV5-1,TGCGCCAGCAGCTTCGCAGACAGAATCTCTAGCACAGATACGCAGTATTTT,CASSFADRISSTDTQYF
TRBJ1-1,-,-,TRBV5-1,TGCGCCAGCAGCTTGTCAGCGGGAACTGAAGCTTTCTTT,CASSLSAGTEAFF
TRBJ2-2,-,-,TRBV27,TGTGCCAGCAGTGCGGTAGACACCGGGGAGCTGTTTTTT,CASSAVDTGELFF
TRBJ2-4,-,TRBD1,TRBV18,TGTGCCAGCTCAACGGGACAGGGGGTGGCCAAAAACATTCAGTACTTC,CASSTGQGVAKNIQYF
TRBJ1-1,-,-,TRBV10-1,TGCGCCAGCAGCAAGAGTACAGAGAACACTGAAGCTTTCTTT,CASSKSTENTEAFF
TRBJ2-3,few,TRBD2,TRBV7-2,TGTGCCAGCAGCCCGGGTAGCGGGCCATCCACAGATACGCAGTATTTT,CASSPGSGPSTDTQYF
TRBJ1-4,-,-,TRBV25-1,TGTGCCAGCAGTGAATGGAGGGGAGAAACTAATGAAAAACTGTTTTTT,CASSEWRGETNEKLFF
TRBJ1-6,-,-,TRBV14,TGTGCCAGCAGCCGACAGCATAATTTAGCCCTCCACTTT,CASSRQHNLALHF
TRBJ1-2,-,-,TRBV18,TGTGCCAGCTCACCGGACAGCAACTATGGCTACACCTTC,CASSPDSNYGYTF
TRBJ2-5,-,TRBD1,TRBV9,TGTGCCAGCAGCTCAGGGGGCCAAGAGACCCAGTACTTC,CASSSGGQETQYF
TRBJ2-3,once,TRBD2,TRBV5-1,TGCGCCAGCAGCTTGGTTTCCCTAGCGGGGGGTGCCGATACGCAGTATTTT,CASSLVSLAGGADTQYF
TRBJ2-3,-,-,TRBV7-9,TGTGCCAGCAACCTACTGTCAGATACGCAGTATTTT,CASNLLSDTQYF
TRBJ1-1,-,-,TRBV6-1,TGTGCCAGCAGTCGACCCAGCGGGACTGAAGCTTTCTTT,CASSRPSGTEAFF
TRBJ1-5,-,-,TRBV7-8,TGTGCCAGCAGCTTACAATTGGGAGGAAATCAGCCCCAGCATTTT,CASSLQLGGNQPQHF
TRBJ1-5,few,-,TRBV5-1,TGCGCCAGCAGCCTCCAGGGGACCCGCAATCAGCCCCAGCATTTT,CASSLQGTRNQPQHF
TRBJ2-7,-,TRBD2,TRBV11-2,TGTGCCAGCAGCTCGCTAGCGGGGGGGCCCTACGAGCAGTACTTC,CASSSLAGGPYEQYF
TRBJ1-5,-,-,TRBV10-3,TGTGCCATCAGTGAGTCGAGGCCGGGGTATAGCAATCAGCCCCAGCATTTT,CAISESRPGYSNQPQHF
TRBJ1-2,-,TRBD1,TRBV6-5,TGTGCCAGCAGCGGAACAGGGGCCGATTATGGCTACACCTTC,CASSGTGADYGYTF
TRBJ1-1,-,-,TRBV5-1,TGCGCCAGCAGCGGTCAAGCCTCGAACACTGAAGCTTTCTTT,CASSGQASNTEAFF
TRBJ2-5,few,TRBD1,TRBV11-3,TGTGCCAGCAGCCGGAGACAGGGTTCTTTGGAGACCCAGTACTTC,CASSRRQGSLETQYF
TRBJ1-1,few,TRBD1,TRBV10-3,TGTGCCATCAGCAAAGGACAGGATAACACTGAAGCTTTCTTT,CAISKGQDNTEAFF
TRBJ1-2,-,-,TRBV15,TGTGCCACCAGCAGAGGTACAGGGATGGGGACTAACTGTGGCTACACCTTC,CATSRGTGMGTNCGYTF
TRBJ1-5,-,-,TRBV5-8,TGTGCCAGCACCCTCCGGAGGTCCTCCCATCAGCCCCAGCATTTT,CASTLRRSSHQPQHF
TRBJ1-5,few,-,TRBV4-3,TGCGCCAGCAGCTCCTCCGTAGGGGGTCAGCCCCAGCATTTT,CASSSSVGGQPQHF
TRBJ2-5,few,-,TRBV9,TGTGCCAGCAGCGTATCGGGGGAGACCCAGTACTTC,CASSVSGETQYF
TRBJ1-5,-,TRBD1,TRBV6-5,TGTGCCAGCGGGGACAACAGGGGGCACCAGCCCCAGCATTTT,CASGDNRGHQPQHF
TRBJ2-7,-,TRBD1,TRBV6-5,TGTGCCAGCAGACCCGGGACAGACACCTACGAGCAGTACTTC,CASRPGTDTYEQYF
TRBJ2-1,-,TRBD2,TRBV27,TGTGCCAGCAGTTTAGCGGGGGGTTACAATGAGCAGTTCTTC,CASSLAGGYNEQFF
TRBJ2-1,-,TRBD2,TRBV19,TGTGCCAGTATAAGCGGGGGGGTTTACAATGAGCAGTTCTTC,CASISGGVYNEQFF
TRBJ2-7,-,TRBD1,TRBV5-1,TGCGCCAGCAGCTTGGTGGGCAGGGGGCTCGAGCAGTACTTC,CASSLVGRGLEQYF
TRBJ2-7,-,-,TRBV10-1,TGCGCCAGCAGCCCCTGGTCGGTAGGGGCCTACGAGCAGTACTTC,CASSPWSVGAYEQYF
TRBJ1-1,-,-,TRBV7-2,TGTGCCAGCAGTTTTGGCGGGATTGGAGCTTTCTTT,CASSFGGIGAFF
TRBJ2-1,-,TRBD2,TRBV2,TGTGCCAGCAACGAGGGAGCGGGGGGCCCCTTTCGGCAGTTCTTC,CASNEGAGGPFRQFF
TRBJ2-7,few,-,TRBV2,TGTGCCGGTACAGATACCCTCTCCTACGAGCAGTACTTC,CAGTDTLSYEQYF
TRBJ2-7,-,-,TRBV5-1,TGCGCCAGCAGCTTTAGGGGGGAGGGAGACCCTCCGCGCGGGCAGTACTTC,CASSFRGEGDPPRGQYF
TRBJ2-3,-,-,TRBV5-1,TGCGCCAGCAGCTTGGGCGTCAGCACAGATACGCAGTATTTT,CASSLGVSTDTQYF
TRBJ2-7,-,TRBD1,TRBV9,TGTGCCAGCAGCCCTACAGGGGTCTACGAGCAGTACTTC,CASSPTGVYEQYF
TRBJ1-1,-,TRBD1,TRBV14,TGTGCCAGCAGCCAACTGACAGGGAGCGAATACACTGAAGCTTTCTTT,CASSQLTGSEYTEAFF
TRBJ2-7,-,-,TRBV29-1,TGCAGCGTTACCGAACAGCTGATTTCCTACGAGCAGTACTTC,CSVTEQLISYEQYF
TRBJ1-1,-,-,TRBV29-1,TGCAGCGTTGGTAGGACTACTGAAGCTTTCTTT,CSVGRTTEAFF
TRBJ2-1,once,-,TRBV5-1,TGCGCCAGCAGCTTGGGGCGGAGCTCCTACAATGAGCAGTTCTTC,CASSLGRSSYNEQFF
TRBJ1-2,-,TRBD1,TRBV7-2,TGTGCCAGCAGCTTAGGGGGACAGGGGCGAGGAGGCTACACCTTC,CASSLGGQGRGGYTF
TRBJ1-1,-,-,TRBV5-1,TGCGCCAGCCACCCTGGCACGTCCATGAAGAACACTGAAGCTTTCTTT,CASHPGTSMKNTEAFF
TRBJ1-2,-,-,TRBV18,TGTGCCAGCTCACCACCGACAGAGAGCTATGGCTACACCTTC,CASSPPTESYGYTF